The clone carrying this T cell receptor (beta chain) was detected a few times. This specimen belongs to a study of radiation and T cells in renal cell carcinoma. Measured with immunoSEQ multiplex PCR; TCRdb has only the in-frame clones, and not every one. This sample has around 30,000 clones; about 84% occur once, and the top ten carry approximately 30%. As to time point: blood 4 weeks post-SBRT, at nephrectomy. Treatment meaning: 15 Gy SBRT to primary tumor, nephrectomy 4 weeks later. Radiation-treated patients gave blood at baseline, week 2 and week 4. This TCR derives from a man between 60 and 75 years old with renal cell carcinoma. Material: blood, obtained from a patient whose treatment included radiotherapy and nephrectomy.

CDR3 DNA sequence: TGTGCCTGGAGTGTACGCCCAAATCAGCCCCAGCATTTT. Translating it yields CAWSVRPNQPQHF. The chain couples TRBV30 to TRBJ1-5, with D uncertain. V was clipped by 0 bases and J by 4 bases, with 7 bases between them. Per germline, CDR1 GTSNPN and CDR2 SVGIG (reference sequence). CDR3 length equals 13 residues. The full variable domain, with the rest looked up from reference TRBV30 and TRBJ1-5, is SQTIHQWPATLVQPVGSPLSLECTVEGTSNPNLYWYRQAAGRGLQLLFYSVGIGQISSEVPQNLSASRPQDRQFILSSKKLLLSDSGFYLCAWSVRPNQPQHFGDGTRLSIL.